The following is a T cell receptor beta chain sequence with its context. V was shortened by 6 bases and J by 3 bases, with 15 bases between the two germline ends. Looked up from germline, CDR1 is MNHEY and CDR2 is SVGEGT. The CDR3 spans 14 residues. TCR alpha and beta CDR3 regions were amplified from RNA using iRepertoire nested multiplex PCR. Tissue mRNA or PBMC total RNA, about 95-450 ng, went into one-step reverse transcription and amplification. TCRdb reprocessed the multiplex PCR reads with MiXCR, giving one entry per CDR3 protein. The sample consists of 150,000 or so distinct CDR3 sequences, roughly two fifths of them appearing once. These data belong to a study of glioma-infiltrating T cells.

The chain recombines TRBV6-2 or TRBV6-3 with TRBJ2-7; TRBD1 might be the D (5 bases). The sequencing input was glioma tissue, nonneoplastic brain tissue, or PBMCs (not recorded which). The TCR originated in a human donor with low-grade glioma or glioblastoma, undergoing nonglioma brain surgery, or in good health (not recorded which). This CDR3 is CASRRGSAFYEQYF. The CDR3 coding sequence is TGTGCCAGCAGAAGGGGAAGCGCCTTCTACGAGCAGTACTTC.